A selection of T cell receptor beta chains follows, all from one sample in a study of human T cells and chemical hapten exposure. TCRdb processed the RACE reads anew with MiXCR; each CDR3 protein has one entry. The profile covers about 64,000 distinct CDR3 sequences, with around 10% appearing a single time and roughly 2% taken by the ten largest. Sequenced material: whole blood, taken in connection with sensitization to the hapten diphenylcyclopropenone (DPC). The receptors originated from a woman aged 30 to 39 with alopecia areata. Some clones in this sample may be carry-over from other donors' samples. Both conserved end residues are part of each CDR3. A D gene is named only where the DNA matches it firmly. Not every row has a clone size; where given, it reads once, few, many or a size class.

CDR3 DNA,CDR3 protein,J gene,clone size,V gene,D gene
TGTGCCAGCAGCTGGGAAACAGGGGATGCTTTCTTT,CASSWETGDAFF,TRBJ1-1,-,TRBV11-2,TRBD1
TGTGCCAGCGGGGCGCGGGGGACCCAGTACTTC,CASGARGTQYF,TRBJ2-5,few,TRBV27,-
TGTGCCAGCAGTGAGCAAAGGGACAGTTTATATGAAAAACTGTTTTTT,CASSEQRDSLYEKLFF,TRBJ1-4,few,TRBV6-1,TRBD1
TGTGCCAGCAGCCAAGAGTTTTATAGCGGGGGGGCCCCAACAGATACGCAGTATTTT,CASSQEFYSGGAPTDTQYF,TRBJ2-3,many,TRBV3-1,TRBD2
TGTGCCAGCAGCTTAGGACAGGTCCGGGAGACCCAGTACTTC,CASSLGQVRETQYF,TRBJ2-5,few,TRBV7-9,-
TGTGCCAGCAGTGAATGCAGGGCCAGCAATCAGCCCCAGCATTTT,CASSECRASNQPQHF,TRBJ1-5,few,TRBV25-1,-
TGTGCCAGCAGCTTGCCGCCAGGAGGGGCCGAGACCCAGTACTTC,CASSLPPGGAETQYF,TRBJ2-5,-,TRBV5-5,-
TGTGCCAGCAGTGAAGCGAGGGGGGGGCTTTTCTTT,CASSEARGGLFF,TRBJ1-1,many,TRBV2,-
TGTGCCAGCTGTTCGGTGGGCCAGCCCCAGCATTTT,CASCSVGQPQHF,TRBJ1-5,few,TRBV12-3/TRBV12-4,-
TGCAGTGCTAGAGATCACAACAGGGGAATTGGTGAAGCTTTCTTT,CSARDHNRGIGEAFF,TRBJ1-1,-,TRBV20-1,TRBD1
TGCAGTGCTCCACGTAGCGGGAGCGAAGAGACCCAGTACTTC,CSAPRSGSEETQYF,TRBJ2-5,many,TRBV20-1,TRBD2
TGTGCCAGCAGCGTGTTTTCTGGGGGCTCTGGTGAAAAACTGTTTTTT,CASSVFSGGSGEKLFF,TRBJ1-4,many,TRBV9,-
TGTGCCAGCAGCCCAGTGGGTTCCTATAATTCACCCCTCCACTTT,CASSPVGSYNSPLHF,TRBJ1-6,many,TRBV3-1,-
TGTGCCAGCAGCTCCGGTGGGAACGGGTACAATGAGCAGTTCTTC,CASSSGGNGYNEQFF,TRBJ2-1,many,TRBV6-5,-
TGCGCCAGCAGCCATGGAGAGACCCAGTACTTC,CASSHGETQYF,TRBJ2-5,many,TRBV4-1,-
TGTGCCAGCAGTTTGGGCGGGGCTAGCGGGTCCACAGATACGCAGTATTTT,CASSLGGASGSTDTQYF,TRBJ2-3,few,TRBV27,TRBD2
TGTGCCAGCAGCGAGTGGGCCGGGGCCAACGTCCTGACTTTC,CASSEWAGANVLTF,TRBJ2-6,many,TRBV7-8,-
TGTGCCAGCTCAATAGACAGGGTCACTGAAGCTTTCTTT,CASSIDRVTEAFF,TRBJ1-1,many,TRBV18,TRBD1
TGCAGCGTTTTCCGACAGGATCCTGAGCAGTTCTTC,CSVFRQDPEQFF,TRBJ2-1,many,TRBV29-1,-
TGCAGTGCTAGGAGCCCAGCGTCTAGCACAGATACGCAGTATTTT,CSARSPASSTDTQYF,TRBJ2-3,-,TRBV20-1,-
TGTGCCAGCAGCCCTGGACAGGGAATAAATGAGCAGTTCTTC,CASSPGQGINEQFF,TRBJ2-1,few,TRBV11-2,TRBD1
TGTGCCAGCAGCTTCCGACTCAGGAACTATGGCTACACCTTC,CASSFRLRNYGYTF,TRBJ1-2,few,TRBV5-6,-
TGTGCCAGCAGAAGAGCAGGGAGCACAGATACGCAGTATTTT,CASRRAGSTDTQYF,TRBJ2-3,-,TRBV12-3/TRBV12-4,-
TGTGCCAGCAGTTTATATGGTCAGGGAACTAATTCACCCCTCCACTTT,CASSLYGQGTNSPLHF,TRBJ1-6,many,TRBV28,-